This entry describes one T cell receptor beta chain. Its target is unknown. In each case, RNA was isolated and then reverse transcribed into cDNA as the sequencing template. Assay: immunoSEQ multiplex PCR; the TCRdb copy retains only in-frame clones and omits some. The table records some 190,000 clones, roughly three fifths of them present only once. The data were obtained in a study of CD8+ T cells in alopecia areata. On the study more broadly: Treatment with tofacitinib (6 to 18 months) was followed by 6 months off drug.

V was trimmed by 6 bases and J by 0 bases, leaving 20 bases between them. The CDR3 loop spans 17 amino acids. The germline CDR1 and CDR2 sequences are MNHEY and SMNVEV (reference sequence). Treatment noted: oral pan-JAK inhibitor, 5-10 mg twice daily. Study outcomes and limitations: For lesional scalp, especially alopecia totalis/universalis, clonality was higher than in normal scalp. Scalp clonality decreased significantly with tofacitinib, and so did expanded CD8+ clones among the top 100.

The TCR comes from a human donor with alopecia areata. This chain connects TRBV27 to TRBJ1-2; D uncertain. The sequencing used CD4+ T cells sorted from blood, collected at week 4, from a patient treated with tofacitinib. For the CDR3, the DNA is TGTGCCAGCAGCCCCCGAGACCTCGTCGTAGCTAACTATGGCTACACCTTC. Translated, it gives CASSPRDLVVANYGYTF.